This T cell receptor beta chain derives from a study of PD-1 blockade in classical Hodgkin lymphoma. Noted time point: newly diagnosed, previously untreated cHL patient sample. Purification of CD4+ T cells from thawed PBMCs was achieved by magnetic negative selection. Comparison samples consisted of PBMCs from newly diagnosed, untreated classical Hodgkin lymphoma. Sequencing was performed with immunoSEQ multiplex PCR; in TCRdb, only in-frame clones are kept and a portion is missing. The data contain 20,000 to 25,000 clones, 80% to 90% of them singletons. The CDR3 runs 16 residues. Per germline, CDR1 GTSNPN and CDR2 SVGIG (reference sequence). V lost 1 base to trimming and J lost 2 bases; unmatched junction nucleotides: 6.

Material for sequencing was CD4+ T cells from blood. This receptor was taken from a human donor with classical Hodgkin lymphoma. J is TRBJ1-5 and V is TRBV30, with TRBD1 matching 9 bases. The CDR3 sequence: CAWSAPGQGGNQPQHF. The CDR3 nucleotides are TGTGCCTGGAGTGCCCCGGGACAGGGAGGCAATCAGCCCCAGCATTTT.